One TCR beta chain is described in this entry. Trimming shortened V by 3 bases and J by 13 bases, and 13 bases separated the two germline ends. CDR1 is SGHDT, CDR2 YYEEEE, per germline. This CDR3 has 11 residues. Produced via immunoSEQ multiplex PCR; TCRdb's table is partial and in-frame only. The sample yields around 25,000 clones, around 85% seen once. The data stem from a study of OX40 agonist ivuxolimab in advanced cancers. As for the study in general: The group had a mean age of 60 years, ranged from about 23 to 85, and was 75% to 85% male.

This specimen consisted of CD4+ or CD8+ T cells sorted from blood, obtained in a trial of the OX40 agonist ivuxolimab. V and J are TRBV5-6 and TRBJ1-1; tentative D call: TRBD1 (5 bases). The TCR sequence derives from an adult with an advanced solid tumor such as melanoma, head and neck, liver or kidney cancer. CDR3 protein: CASSYVTEIFF. CDR3 bases: TGTGCCAGCAGCTACGTGACAGAAATTTTCTTT.